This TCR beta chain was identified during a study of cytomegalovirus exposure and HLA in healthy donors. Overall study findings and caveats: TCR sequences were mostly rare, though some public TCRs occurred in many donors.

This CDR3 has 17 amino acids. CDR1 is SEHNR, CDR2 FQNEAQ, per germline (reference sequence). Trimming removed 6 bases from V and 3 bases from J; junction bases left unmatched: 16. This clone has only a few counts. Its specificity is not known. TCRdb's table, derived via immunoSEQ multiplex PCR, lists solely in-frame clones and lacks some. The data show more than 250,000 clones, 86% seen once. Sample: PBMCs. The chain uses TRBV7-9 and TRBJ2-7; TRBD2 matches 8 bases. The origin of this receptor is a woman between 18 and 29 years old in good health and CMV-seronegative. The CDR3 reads CASSYHARSGSLYEQYF. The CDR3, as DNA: TGTGCCAGCAGTTACCACGCCCGGAGCGGGAGTCTCTACGAGCAGTACTTC.